One and the same sample provided the 5 T cell receptor beta chains below, sequenced in a study of vaccination effects on CD4 cells after COVID-19. Using immunoSEQ multiplex PCR, the repertoire was profiled, and TCRdb retains in-frame clones only, with some absent. In the table there are 15,000 or so clones, more than 65% of which are singletons. Their recognized antigens are unknown. Before any sequencing was done, the ViraFEST assay used viral peptide pools to expand antigen-specific CD4+ T cells. It was after nine to eleven days of culture that CD4+ T cells were isolated. It was two doses of either the BNT162b2 or mRNA-1273 vaccine that participants received. The sample consisted of CD4+ T cells from PBMCs cultured with HCoV-NL63 spike peptides, taken after COVID-19 vaccination. Source of these receptors: a human donor who received a COVID-19 vaccine.

V is TRBV6-5 and J is TRBJ1-2, with 7 bases identical to TRBD1. The CDR3 extends over 14 amino acids. The V and J ends lost 0 bases and 4 bases, in that order; junction bases with no gene match: 2. Germline values: CDR1 MNHEY, CDR2 SVGAGI. This CDR3 reads CASSYSAGGYGYTF. The DNA for the CDR3 is TGTGCCAGCAGTTACTCGGCAGGGGGCTATGGCTACACCTTC.

The J gene is TRBJ2-5, the V gene TRBV6-5; no reliable D call. This CDR3 contains 14 residues. V dropped 0 bases and J dropped 4 bases, with 9 bases sitting between them. Germline CDR1 is MNHEY and CDR2 is SVGAGI. The CDR3, as DNA: TGTGCCAGCAGTTACTCCCAGAACGCAGAGACCCAGTACTTC. Its protein product is CASSYSQNAETQYF.

This chain's CDR3 is CASSQGLAVYNEQFF. The CDR3 nucleotides read TGTGCCAGCAGCCAGGGACTAGCGGTCTACAATGAGCAGTTCTTC. This chain uses TRBV7-9 with TRBJ2-1; 11 bases fit TRBD2. The CDR3 length is 15 residues. CDR1 and CDR2 (germline): SEHNR, FQNEAQ (reference sequence). Losses at the gene ends were 5 bases for V and 3 bases for J; bases not matched to a gene: 3.

The rearrangement links TRBV12-3 or TRBV12-4 to TRBJ1-2; no clear D gene. This CDR3 is 12 amino acids long. V was cut by 6 bases and J by 8 bases, with 13 bases left in between. CDR3 protein: CASSNSGRGYTF. The CDR3 DNA follows: TGTGCCAGCAGCAACAGTGGTCGAGGCTACACCTTC.

V usage is TRBV4-2 and J usage is TRBJ2-7; TRBD2 matches 10 bases. The CDR3 covers 18 residues. CDR1 and CDR2 from the germline V gene are LGHNA and YNFKEQ. V dropped 1 base and J dropped 3; count of bases not matched to a gene: 12. Here the CDR3 reads CASSQAGVTSGDIYEQYF. The CDR3 region has the DNA TGTGCCAGCAGCCAAGCGGGGGTCACTAGCGGGGATATCTACGAGCAGTACTTC.